A selection of T cell receptor beta chains follows, all from one sample in a study of low-dose radiotherapy and immunotherapy resistance in tumors. One entry per CDR3 protein results from TCRdb running MiXCR on the reads. The data show 45,000 or so distinct CDR3 sequences, with less than 30% seen just once and around 9.1% held by the top ten. Specimen: PBMCs, collected after low-dose radiotherapy plus immunotherapy. The receptors were sampled from a male donor with prostate cancer. CDR3s include the opening cysteine and the closing phenylalanine or tryptophan. The order of the fields is J gene, D gene, V gene, CDR3 protein. A D gene is named only where the DNA matches it firmly.

TRBJ2-1,TRBD2,TRBV7-9,CASSLVLADYNEQFF
TRBJ1-6,-,TRBV14,CASSPGTTNSPLHF
TRBJ1-4,TRBD1,TRBV27,CASSSTGTGVEKLFF
TRBJ2-4,-,TRBV12-3/TRBV12-4,CASNYRGKNIQYF
TRBJ2-5,-,TRBV2,CASSSDRRETQYF
TRBJ2-7,-,TRBV6-2/TRBV6-3,CASRGPSPTYEQYF
TRBJ2-1,-,TRBV5-8,CASSLHEGSYNEQFF
TRBJ1-2,-,TRBV5-1,CASSLSQRDGYTF
TRBJ2-3,TRBD2,TRBV5-3,CASSPWERGGLDTQYF
TRBJ2-2,TRBD1,TRBV5-6,CASSGQGSTGELFF
TRBJ2-7,TRBD1,TRBV20-1,CSAKNRQGGHSWEQYF
TRBJ2-7,-,TRBV4-2,CASSQGRRSHEQYF
TRBJ2-5,-,TRBV21-1,CASSKGLAGRETQYF
TRBJ2-1,TRBD2,TRBV29-1,CSVDPTSGNFNEQFF
TRBJ1-1,-,TRBV18,CASSPFDGSGTEAFF
TRBJ2-3,-,TRBV19,CASRPRWYAPGTDTQYF
TRBJ1-5,-,TRBV28,CASSVQGGNQPQHF
TRBJ1-3,-,TRBV6-5,CASTRDGDSGNTIYF
TRBJ2-7,-,TRBV3-1,CASSRGAAVVEQYF
TRBJ1-2,-,TRBV20-1,CSARPGNYGYTF
TRBJ2-4,-,TRBV6-2/TRBV6-3,CASITGSFQNIQYF
TRBJ2-3,TRBD2,TRBV5-4,CASSLTGGDTQYF
TRBJ2-5,-,TRBV2,CASSEYLAGETQYF
TRBJ2-2,-,TRBV28,CASSLTGLNTGELFF
TRBJ2-2,-,TRBV5-1,CASSLVGAGELFF
TRBJ1-4,TRBD1,TRBV2,CASRGTGGSEKLFF
TRBJ2-7,TRBD1,TRBV20-1,CSANPDRGYEQYF
TRBJ2-2,TRBD2,TRBV12-5,CASAASGYTGELFF
TRBJ2-6,-,TRBV5-1,CASSLQGDSGANVLTF
TRBJ1-1,-,TRBV6-5,CASSYGLGGRDDTEAFF
TRBJ2-7,-,TRBV27,CASSSSGRTQWTEQYF
TRBJ1-1,TRBD1,TRBV6-2/TRBV6-3,CASSVAGTGTVNTEAFF
TRBJ2-6,TRBD1,TRBV7-9,CASSSYGTGPSGANVLTF
TRBJ2-7,-,TRBV12-3/TRBV12-4,CASSSGPTSGRQYF
TRBJ1-2,TRBD1,TRBV19,CASTYRDREAYGYTF
TRBJ2-7,-,TRBV14,CASSQDAAGSYEQYF
TRBJ2-5,-,TRBV5-1,CASSLAGEKETQYF
TRBJ2-1,TRBD2,TRBV5-4,CASSSFERGGIVEQFF
TRBJ2-1,-,TRBV18,CASSSGAYNEQFF
TRBJ1-1,-,TRBV19,CASRARALNTEAFF
TRBJ2-5,TRBD2,TRBV30,CAWSVLLAGGETQYF
TRBJ1-3,-,TRBV28,CASSSFGSSGNTIYF
TRBJ2-5,-,TRBV6-2/TRBV6-3,CASSYWAGLETQYF
TRBJ1-5,-,TRBV2,CASSETPNSNQPQHF
TRBJ2-2,-,TRBV6-6,CASGQDLNTGELFF
TRBJ2-6,-,TRBV28,CASRTPGYGANVLTF
TRBJ2-3,-,TRBV20-1,CSARVGSVPDTQYF
TRBJ2-7,TRBD1,TRBV12-3/TRBV12-4,CASSPNRGSYEQYF
TRBJ2-1,TRBD2,TRBV28,CASSAGGLAVPFEQFF
TRBJ2-5,-,TRBV7-3,CASSLTEGTKFQETQYF
TRBJ1-1,-,TRBV7-9,CASSLPEPLRAFF
TRBJ2-7,TRBD2,TRBV20-1,CSAPRAGDLGEQYF